Here is one T cell receptor beta chain with its context. This sample stems from a study of cytomegalovirus exposure and HLA in healthy donors. The CDR3 covers 15 residues. CDR1 MNHEY and CDR2 SVGAGI come from the germline V gene. Trimming cost V 4 bases and J 5 bases; bases outside gene matches: 7. Use of 60 Vbeta and 13 Jbeta primers characterized the PCR. TCRdb's table, derived via immunoSEQ multiplex PCR, lists solely in-frame clones and lacks some. This listing includes approximately 20,000 clones. Sequences were obtained from PBMCs. The rearrangement uses TRBV6-5 and TRBJ2-4, with 8 bases aligning to TRBD1. This receptor was taken from a man aged 60-69 years in good health and CMV-seropositive. CDR3 nucleotides: TGTGCCAGCAGTTTTTCCGCGACAGGGGAAAACATTCAGTACTTC. The encoded protein is CASSFSATGENIQYF.